This T cell receptor beta chain stems from a study of T cell responses to AZD1222 COVID-19 vaccine. Regarding the study as a whole: Most donors were white British, females outnumbered males, and clonal diversity was possibly underestimated. Sampling captured repertoires only after the peak T cell response.

Trimming removed 1 base at V and 8 bases at J, with 15 bases between. CDR3 length equals 15 residues. CDR1 is SGHTA and CDR2 is FQGNSA in the germline V gene. The table came from immunoSEQ multiplex PCR; TCRdb's copy has only in-frame clones and leaves some out. The sample contains roughly 170,000 clones, roughly nine tenths of which appear only once. This clone was seen a handful of times. Its antigen is not identified. The chain recombines TRBV7-2 with TRBJ2-1, with TRBD2 as a possible D gene (5 bases). Sequencing used peripheral blood, obtained on day 0 of AZD1222 vaccination. The receptor comes from an adult in good health. CDR3 amino acids: CASSLEGLAGDEQFF. In DNA form, the CDR3 reads TGTGCCAGCAGCTTAGAAGGACTCGCTGGGGATGAGCAGTTCTTC.